These 8 T cell receptor beta chains share one sample of origin, sequenced in a study of cytomegalovirus exposure and HLA in healthy donors. PCR employed 60 Vbeta and 13 Jbeta primers. Measured with immunoSEQ multiplex PCR; TCRdb has only the in-frame clones, and not every one. The sample holds some 99,000 clones, around two thirds seen once. The sample comprised PBMCs. The receptors were gathered from a male donor in good health and CMV-seronegative.

This clone was observed a handful of times. The chain is built from TRBV5-6 and TRBJ2-7; a possible D gene is TRBD1 (5 bases). V was trimmed by 0 bases and J by 6 bases, leaving 10 bases between them. The CDR3 covers 13 residues. Per the germline V gene, CDR1 is SGHDT and CDR2 is YYEEEE. CDR3 sequence: CASSLEGSGEQYF. The CDR3 bases are TGTGCCAGCAGCTTGGAGGGGTCCGGCGAGCAGTACTTC.

The chain is built from TRBV9 and TRBJ2-1; 8 bases line up with TRBD2. Trimming at V came to 4 bases and at J to 0 bases, leaving 3 bases not matched to a gene. The CDR3 runs 15 residues. The germline CDR1 and CDR2 sequences are SGDLS and YYNGEE. The CDR3 loop is CASSPREGSYNEQFF. CDR3 DNA: TGTGCCAGCAGCCCCCGGGAGGGCTCCTACAATGAGCAGTTCTTC.

This chain connects TRBV7-8 to TRBJ2-5; no firm D call. The CDR3 is 15 residues long. In germline, CDR1 is SGHVS, CDR2 FQNEAQ. Deletions cut 5 bases from V and 5 bases from J, with 18 bases between. The CDR3 region is CASSLSNTPRETQYF. The CDR3 region has the DNA TGTGCCAGCAGCCTTAGCAATACACCACGGGAGACCCAGTACTTC.

This clone was picked up a small number of times. The chain links TRBV28 to TRBJ1-1, with D possibly being TRBD1 (5 bases). The CDR3 is 14 amino acids. V lost 7 bases and J 0 bases, leaving 12 bases between the germline ends. In germline, CDR1 is MDHEN, CDR2 SYDVKM. CDR3 nucleotide sequence: TGTGCCAGCAAGAACGACAGTATGAACACTGAAGCTTTCTTT. This gives the protein CASKNDSMNTEAFF. The complete variable domain, with remaining parts taken from reference TRBV28 and TRBJ1-1, reads DVKVTQSSRYLVKRTGEKVFLECVQDMDHENMFWYRQDPGLGLRLIYFSYDVKMKEKGDIPEGYSVSREKKERFSLILESASTNQTSMYLCASKNDSMNTEAFFGQGTRLTVV.

This clone has just a few counts. J is TRBJ2-1 and V is TRBV13, with TRBD2 matching over 14 bases. Germline lookup yields CDR1 PRHDT and CDR2 FYEKMQ (reference sequence). V shed 3 bases and J 2 bases; nucleotides not matched to a gene: 12. The length of the CDR3 is 20 residues. The CDR3 sequence is CASSFYARTSGRRAYNEQFF. CDR3 nucleotides: TGTGCCAGCAGCTTTTATGCTCGGACTAGCGGGAGGCGGGCCTACAATGAGCAGTTCTTC.

This clone turned up a few times. The chain combines TRBV5-4 with TRBJ2-5; 14 positions match TRBD2. V lost 1 base and J lost 9; bases outside the gene matches: 14. The CDR3 covers 18 residues. The germline V gene has CDR1 SGHNT and CDR2 YYREEE (reference sequence). The CDR3 region has the DNA TGTGCCAGCAGCTTGAGTTTTCCCGGGACTAGCGGGAGTTGGTCCCAGTACTTC. Its translation: CASSLSFPGTSGSWSQYF.

This clone was counted only a few times. V is TRBV5-1 and J is TRBJ2-5; unclear D gene. Deletions cut 4 bases from V and 4 bases from J, with 11 bases between. CDR3 length: 13 amino acids. CDR1 SGHRS and CDR2 YFSETQ come from the germline V gene. CDR3: CASSPDTLETQYF. The CDR3 nucleotides are TGCGCCAGCAGCCCTGACACGTTAGAGACCCAGTACTTC.

CDR3 amino acids: CASSVKNIQYF. The CDR3 DNA reads as TGTGCCAGCAGTGTAAAAAACATTCAGTACTTC. This rearrangement joins TRBV2 to TRBJ2-4, with no clear D. CDR3 size: 11 residues. The ends were cut back, 4 bases at V and 4 bases at J, with 2 bases in the middle. Germline V gives CDR1 SNHLY, CDR2 FYNNEI.